One sample yielded the 30 T cell receptor beta chains listed below, sequenced in a study of neurological immune-mediated disorders. TCRdb re-called the 5' RACE reads through MiXCR, storing one row per CDR3 protein. This sample has approximately 46,000 distinct CDR3 sequences, with roughly 3% found just once. The sequenced material came from PBMCs. Source of these receptors: a woman aged 45-65 years with multiple sclerosis.

This clonotype occurred a few times. Without the conserved terminal phenylalanine or tryptophan, this CDR3 likely stems from a read error. The V gene is TRBV6-1, the J gene TRBJ1-2, with D unresolved. Trimming left V 0 bases short and J 4 bases short, with 9 bases between. This CDR3 contains 14 residues. Germline CDR1 MNHNS, CDR2 SASEGT. CDR3 DNA sequence: TGTGCCAGCAGTGAAGCGCTTTTTATCTATGGCTACACCAAC. It encodes CASSEALFIYGYTN.

Ten or more counts support this clonotype. This rearrangement joins TRBV12-3 or TRBV12-4 to TRBJ2-5, with 8 bases lining up with TRBD2. The CDR3 has 15 residues. V shed 3 bases, J shed 2 bases, and the junction held 5 bases outside the gene matches. CDR3 region: CASSFRRGEQETQYF. CDR3 bases: TGTGCCAGCAGTTTTAGGCGGGGGGAACAAGAGACCCAGTACTTC.

This clonotype came up many times. V and J are TRBV7-9 and TRBJ2-2, with D possibly being TRBD1 (7 bases). Trimming left V 7 bases short and J 1 base short, with 13 bases between. Germline values: CDR1 SEHNR, CDR2 FQNEAQ (reference sequence). The CDR3 consists of 15 residues. CDR3 residues: CASTRQGLNTGELFF. The CDR3 DNA reads as TGTGCCAGCACCCGACAGGGACTGAACACCGGGGAGCTGTTTTTT. The variable domain in full, completed from reference TRBV7-9 and TRBJ2-2, reads DTGVSQNPRHKITKRGQNVTFRCDPISEHNRLYWYRQTLGQGPEFLTYFQNEAQLEKSRLLSDRFSAERPKGSFSTLEIQRTEQGDSAMYLCASTRQGLNTGELFFGEGSRLTVL.

The table lists this clonotype with many counts. Here the CDR3 DNA reads TGTGCCAGCAGCTTACCCGGACTAGCGGGAGGGCCGGGGGGCAATGAGCAGTTCTTC. This sequence encodes CASSLPGLAGGPGGNEQFF. The V gene is TRBV7-3, the J gene TRBJ2-1; TRBD2 matches 15 bases. V gave up 2 bases and J gave up 6 bases; unmatched junction bases: 11. CDR3 length: 19 amino acids. Germline CDR1 is SGHTA and CDR2 is FQGTGA.

This clonotype was found many times. V is TRBV27 and J is TRBJ1-2; 10 bases fit TRBD1. V gave up 3 bases and J gave up 8 bases; unmatched junction bases: 12. There are 16 residues in the CDR3. Germline-derived CDR1 and CDR2 are MNHEY and SMNVEV (reference sequence). The DNA for the CDR3 is TGTGCCAGCAGTTTGAGAGCGGGACAGGGGAGGACGGGCTACACCTTC. Protein: CASSLRAGQGRTGYTF.

This clonotype was seen many times. V usage is TRBV6-5 and J usage is TRBJ2-1; D unresolved. The CDR3 sequence is 13 residues long. Trimming shortened V by 5 bases and J by 1 base, and 6 bases separated the two germline ends. Per the germline V gene, CDR1 is MNHEY and CDR2 is SVGAGI. CDR3: CASSPTSYNEQFF. The DNA for the CDR3 is TGTGCCAGCAGTCCCACATCCTACAATGAGCAGTTCTTC.

This clonotype was picked up many times. This chain links TRBV5-6 with TRBJ2-1; D may correspond to TRBD1 or TRBD2 (5 bases each). The CDR3 runs to 15 residues. Trimming shortened V by 1 base and J by 2 bases, and 10 bases separated the two germline ends. Germline V gene lookup returns CDR1 SGHDT and CDR2 YYEEEE. The CDR3 here is CASSLPLGPYNEQFF. The CDR3 nucleotides are TGTGCCAGCAGCTTGCCCCTGGGACCCTACAATGAGCAGTTCTTC.

This clonotype was recorded at least ten times. The chain combines TRBV5-1 with TRBJ1-5; possible D gene TRBD1, 5 bases. The CDR3 totals 13 residues. Trimming left V 5 bases short and J 7 bases short, with 13 bases between. In germline, CDR1 is SGHRS, CDR2 YFSETQ. The CDR3 region is CASSPHRGQPQHF. For the CDR3, the DNA is TGCGCCAGCAGTCCACACCGGGGGCAGCCCCAGCATTTT.

This clonotype was observed at least ten times. The rearrangement links TRBV27 to TRBJ2-7; 8 nucleotides agree with TRBD1. CDR1 MNHEY and CDR2 SMNVEV come from the germline V gene (reference sequence). The CDR3 extends over 15 amino acids. With V trimmed by 5 bases and J by 0 bases, 6 bases remained unmatched. The CDR3 region has the DNA TGTGCCAGCAGTAAAACAGGGGGTAACTCCTACGAGCAGTACGTC. Amino acid sequence: CASSKTGGNSYEQYV.

This clonotype has a count of ten or more. The V and J genes are TRBV5-1 and TRBJ2-2, with D unclear. Trimming stripped 3 bases from V and 1 base from J, with 7 bases between. Germline V gene data show CDR1 as SGHRS and CDR2 as YFSETQ. The CDR3 spans 14 residues. The CDR3 DNA follows: TGCGCCAGCAGCTCCGAAGGGAACACCGGGGAGCTGTTTTTT. This encodes CASSSEGNTGELFF.

In this sample, this clonotype turned up many times. The chain has TRBV5-1 and TRBJ2-1; D possibly matches TRBD1 or TRBD2 (5 bases each). CDR1 is SGHRS, CDR2 YFSETQ, per germline. This CDR3 has 17 residues. V gave up 4 bases and J gave up 3 bases, with 20 bases separating them. In DNA, the CDR3 is TGCGCCAGCAGCCCCCAGGGTGGTAGCGCGAGCTACAATGAGCAGTTCTTC. Translated: CASSPQGGSASYNEQFF.

This clonotype was seen ten or more times. The chain links TRBV5-5 to TRBJ1-5; TRBD1 aligns across 8 bases. The CDR3 is 15 amino acids. The junction had 10 bases not matched to a gene; V was cut back by 4 bases and J by 7 bases. From germline, CDR1 is SGHKS and CDR2 YYEKEE (reference sequence). Written as DNA, the CDR3 is TGTGCCAGCAGCGAGGACAGGGTGGAGGAACAGCCCCAGCATTTT. Protein sequence: CASSEDRVEEQPQHF.

This clonotype was picked up a small number of times. A much larger clone is a single base away; this may be a read error. This sequence joins TRBV5-1 and TRBJ2-5; no definite D call. Looked up from germline, CDR1 is SGHRS and CDR2 is YFSETQ. Trimming took 4 bases from V and 7 from J, leaving 14 bases between them. The CDR3 is 13 residues long. Here the CDR3 DNA reads TGCGCCAGCAGCGACCCGGGCAAGGGGACCCAGTACTTC. It yields the protein CASSDPGKGTQYF.

This clonotype was observed at least ten times. The V and J genes are TRBV20-1 and TRBJ2-1; the match to TRBD1 covers 10 bases. V lost 6 bases, J lost 5 bases, and 7 bases stayed unmatched. Germline lookup yields CDR1 DFQATT and CDR2 SNEGSKA (reference sequence). This CDR3 is 14 amino acids long. Here the CDR3 reads CSAPGQGGNNEQFF. The CDR3 DNA follows: TGCAGTGCCCCTGGACAGGGGGGTAACAATGAGCAGTTCTTC.

This clonotype was counted ten times or more. The chain carries TRBV5-1 and TRBJ2-5; 7 bases line up with TRBD2. The CDR3 is 14 amino acids. V was pared by 5 bases and J by 2 bases, with 6 bases of the junction left unmatched. Germline CDR1 and CDR2: SGHRS and YFSETQ. In DNA, the CDR3 is TGCGCCAGCAGACCCGGGGGGATGCAAGAGACCCAGTACTTC. Amino acid sequence: CASRPGGMQETQYF.

This clonotype was seen ten or more times. This chain uses TRBV9 with TRBJ2-1, with unresolved D. Looked up from germline, CDR1 is SGDLS and CDR2 is YYNGEE. The ends were cut back, 3 bases at V and 4 bases at J, with 14 bases in the middle. The CDR3 is 15 amino acids. The CDR3 nucleotides are TGTGCCAGCAGCGATAGAGCCAACCTTTACAATGAGCAGTTCTTC. Encoded protein: CASSDRANLYNEQFF.

As concerns this clonotype: A much more abundant neighbour one base away suggests this may be a read error. J is TRBJ2-7 and V is TRBV20-1, with D tentatively TRBD1 (5 bases). The CDR3 is 12 amino acids. Germline CDR1 reads DFQATT; CDR2 reads SNEGSKA (reference sequence). V was shortened by 5 bases and J by 1 base, with 9 bases between the two germline ends. CDR3 sequence: CSAGKGSYEQYF. The CDR3 nucleotides read TGCAGTGCTGGAAAGGGGTCCTACGAGCAGTACTTC.

This clonotype was detected ten times or more. This chain connects TRBV20-1 to TRBJ1-4; a weak D match, TRBD1 (5 bases). The length of the CDR3 is 17 residues. Trimming pared 5 bases from V and 4 bases from J, leaving 23 bases between. Looked up from germline, CDR1 is DFQATT and CDR2 is SNEGSKA (reference sequence). CDR3 sequence: CSADRVAGGLVNEKLFF. In DNA form, the CDR3 reads TGCAGTGCTGACCGGGTCGCCGGGGGACTCGTTAATGAAAAACTGTTTTTT.

This clonotype was seen ten or more times. The V gene is TRBV20-1, the J gene TRBJ1-2; D ambiguous. The CDR3 has 17 amino acids. Germline values: CDR1 DFQATT, CDR2 SNEGSKA (reference sequence). V lost 1 base and J 1 base, leaving 19 bases between the germline ends. Here the CDR3 reads CSARVPGAARINYGYTF. CDR3 nucleotides: TGCAGTGCTAGAGTCCCGGGCGCAGCGCGGATTAACTATGGCTACACCTTC.

There are many counts of this clonotype. This sequence joins TRBV7-8 and TRBJ1-2; 10 bases match TRBD1. The CDR3 sequence is 15 residues long. Trimming took 4 bases from V and 7 from J; bases not matched to a gene: 9. Germline-derived CDR1 and CDR2 are SGHVS and FQNEAQ. CDR3 nucleotide sequence: TGTGCCAGCAGCTCGAGACAGGGGGCGCCTTTTGGCTACACCTTC. It specifies CASSSRQGAPFGYTF.

This clonotype showed up many times. J is TRBJ2-7 and V is TRBV28, with D perhaps matching TRBD1 or TRBD2 (5 bases each). Germline lookup yields CDR1 MDHEN and CDR2 SYDVKM. This CDR3 contains 14 residues. Between the trimmed V and J ends, which lost 4 bases and 12 bases, there was a span of 22 bases. The CDR3 protein is CASSSGTIDLLVYF. Written as DNA, the CDR3 is TGTGCCAGCAGTTCCGGGACCATAGACCTACTTGTGTACTTC.

This clonotype occurred many times. The chain uses TRBV20-1 and TRBJ1-1, with D possibly TRBD1 on 6 matching bases. Germline CDR1 and CDR2: DFQATT and SNEGSKA (reference sequence). The CDR3 sequence is 16 residues long. With 2 bases removed from V and 5 bases from J, the gap between germline ends came to 21 bases. The CDR3 sequence is CSARKNDRPLGTEAFF. In nucleotides, the CDR3 is TGCAGTGCTAGAAAAAACGACAGGCCCTTGGGGACTGAAGCTTTCTTT.

There are many counts of this clonotype. The chain links TRBV5-5 to TRBJ1-1; possible D gene TRBD1, 6 bases. Germline values: CDR1 SGHKS, CDR2 YYEKEE (reference sequence). The V end lost 4 bases, the J end lost 1 base, and 11 bases lay between the germline ends. This CDR3 contains 14 residues. In DNA form, the CDR3 reads TGTGCCAGCAGCATGGACAGCTGGAACACTGAAGCTTTCTTT. Its translation is CASSMDSWNTEAFF. Complete variable domain (other parts from reference TRBV5-5 and TRBJ1-1): DAGVTQSPTHLIKTRGQQVTLRCSPISGHKSVSWYQQVLGQGPQFIFQYYEKEERGRGNFPDRFSARQFPNYSSELNVNALLLGDSALYLCASSMDSWNTEAFFGQGTRLTVV.

This clonotype was recorded many times. The genes are TRBV20-1 and TRBJ1-5; 8 nucleotides line up with TRBD1. V dropped 4 bases and J dropped 5; count of bases not matched to a gene: 4. The CDR3 runs 13 residues. Germline V lookup: CDR1 DFQATT, CDR2 SNEGSKA (reference sequence). In DNA, the CDR3 is TGCAGTGCTAAACAGGGGGGGGATCAGCCCCAGCATTTT. It codes for CSAKQGGDQPQHF.

This clonotype has a count of ten or more. The rearrangement joins TRBV4-1 to TRBJ2-7, with TRBD2 identical over 8 bases. The junction had 4 bases not matched to a gene; V was cut back by 0 bases and J by 3 bases. This CDR3 has 15 amino acids. CDR1 and CDR2 (germline): MGHRA, YSYEKL. This CDR3 is CASSQDPGRVYEQYF. The CDR3 region has the DNA TGCGCCAGCAGCCAAGATCCCGGGAGGGTCTACGAGCAGTACTTC.

This clonotype was detected ten times or more. The chain joins TRBV6-1 to TRBJ2-1; D may be TRBD1 or TRBD2 (5 bases each). Germline V gives CDR1 MNHNS, CDR2 SASEGT. The CDR3 has 14 amino acids. The CDR3 DNA sequence: TGTGTCCTCAAGGGGAGTTGGTTTTCGGGTGAGCAGTTCTTC. This codes for CVLKGSWFSGEQFF.

This clonotype has a count of ten or more. The V and J genes are TRBV6-2 or TRBV6-3 and TRBJ2-2; 11 nucleotides align to TRBD2. CDR3 length: 16 amino acids. V dropped 5 bases and J dropped 7; count of bases not matched to a gene: 9. The V gene's germline CDR1 is MNHEY and CDR2 SVGEGT. CDR3 sequence (DNA): TGTGCCAGCAGTCGACTTAGCGGGGGGGCCGACGGGGAGCTGTTTTTT. Its translation is CASSRLSGGADGELFF.

The sample holds many counts of this clonotype. The chain uses TRBV20-1 and TRBJ2-3, with a tentative D call TRBD2 (5 bases). The CDR3 consists of 15 residues. Germline CDR1 DFQATT, CDR2 SNEGSKA (reference sequence). V was shortened by 0 bases and J by 2 bases, with 12 bases between the two germline ends. The CDR3 loop is CSARDLGETTDTQYF. CDR3 DNA: TGCAGTGCTAGAGATCTCGGGGAGACCACAGATACGCAGTATTTT.

This clonotype showed up many times. This chain uses TRBV5-1 with TRBJ2-3; D not resolved. Trimming took off 0 bases at V and 2 bases at J, with 7 bases between the two ends. Germline values: CDR1 SGHRS, CDR2 YFSETQ. The CDR3 is made up of 14 amino acids. The CDR3 DNA is TGCGCCAGCAGCTTGGCGGTGGCCACAGATACGCAGTATTTT. This codes for CASSLAVATDTQYF.

This clonotype has at least ten counts. The V and J genes are TRBV15 and TRBJ2-5; D not certain. The V gene's germline CDR1 is LNHNV and CDR2 YYDKDF (reference sequence). The CDR3 length is 12 residues. V dropped 4 bases and J dropped 4 bases, with 7 bases sitting between them. CDR3 DNA: TGTGCCACCAGCATTGCCCGAGAGACCCAGTACTTC. Its translation: CATSIARETQYF.